This T cell receptor beta chain was retrieved from a study of T cells in Graves' hyperthyroidism and ophthalmopathy. Findings and caveats of the study: Blood held most thyroid clonotypes expanded above 0.001 frequency. Ophthalmopathy prediction by the model preceded onset by a median roughly 6 months.

This clonotype was recorded many times. Its antigen is undetermined. This CDR3 has 14 residues. Germline V gene lookup returns CDR1 SGHAT and CDR2 FQNNGV. V was clipped by 3 bases and J by 3 bases, with 9 bases between them. RNA transcripts were the template for amplifying TCR beta CDR3 regions. Using the HTBI primer set, a first-round RT-PCR was run on the TCR CDR3. TCRdb redid the calling of the multiplex PCR reads with MiXCR, one entry per CDR3 protein. The sample includes some 500,000 distinct CDR3 sequences, approximately 15% of them seen just once. Calling Graves' hyperthyroidism stable meant ophthalmopathy did not progress within 18 months. A roughly 9.3 ml volume of fresh peripheral blood provided the PBMCs.

The source of this sequence is a woman aged 18-29 years with Graves' hyperthyroidism. Sequenced material: blood. The chain is built from TRBV11-2 and TRBJ1-5; unclear D gene. CDR3 DNA sequence: TGTGCCAGCAGCTTGACGCGTCCCAATCAGCCCCAGCATTTT. Translated, it gives CASSLTRPNQPQHF.